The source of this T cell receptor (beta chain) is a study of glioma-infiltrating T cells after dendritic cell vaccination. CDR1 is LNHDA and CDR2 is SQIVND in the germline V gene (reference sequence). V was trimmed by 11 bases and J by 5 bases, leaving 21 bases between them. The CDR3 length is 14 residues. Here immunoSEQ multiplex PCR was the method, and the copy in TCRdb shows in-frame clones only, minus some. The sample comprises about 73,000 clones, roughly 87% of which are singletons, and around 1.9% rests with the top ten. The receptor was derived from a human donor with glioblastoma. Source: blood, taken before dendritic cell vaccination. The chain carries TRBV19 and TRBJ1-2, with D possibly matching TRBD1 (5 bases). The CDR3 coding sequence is TGTGCCTCCCAGGGAGGGACTGAGGGGTATGGCTACACCTTC. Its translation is CASQGGTEGYGYTF.